The source of this T cell receptor beta chain is a study of radiotherapy plus CTLA-4 blockade in lung cancer. Study-wide context: Disease control was present in roughly 30% of patients, and objective responses in roughly 17%.

Whole-study findings and limits: There was expansion of tumor-derived TCR clones in blood after radiotherapy plus ipilimumab. Strongest reported response predictors: early blood clone changes and post-radiation interferon-beta.

Unmatched junction bases numbered 12, after V lost 4 bases and J lost 8 bases. This CDR3 has 16 amino acids. Germline V CDR1 and CDR2: MDHEN, SYDVKM. Of note for this clone: Its antigen is not known.

TCRdb's table, derived via immunoSEQ multiplex PCR, lists solely in-frame clones and lacks some. Among 90,000 or so clones listed, approximately 83% were seen once. The material sequenced was peripheral blood, taken from a patient treated with radiotherapy plus ipilimumab. The sequence was obtained from a human donor with non-small cell lung cancer who had stable disease on radiotherapy plus ipilimumab. The rearrangement links TRBV28 to TRBJ2-1, with 9 bases aligning to TRBD1. Here the CDR3 reads CASSSPAGTGRHEQFF. In DNA form, the CDR3 reads TGTGCCAGCAGTTCCCCAGCCGGGACAGGGCGGCATGAGCAGTTCTTC.